Presented here are 3 T cell receptor beta chains from one specimen sequenced in a study of cytomegalovirus exposure and HLA in healthy donors. The table came from immunoSEQ multiplex PCR; TCRdb's copy has only in-frame clones and leaves some out. The table has roughly 150,000 clones, roughly nine tenths seen once. The sequenced material came from PBMCs. These receptors were collected from a man aged 18 to 30 in good health and CMV-seronegative.

In its sample, this clone was seen once. The CDR3 protein is CASSGPDRGLNIQYF. In DNA form, the CDR3 reads TGTGCCAGCAGCGGGCCGGACAGGGGGCTCAACATTCAGTACTTC. The genes are TRBV9 and TRBJ2-4; 11 nucleotides align to TRBD1. This CDR3 region has 15 residues. Germline CDR1 SGDLS, CDR2 YYNGEE. V lost 3 bases to trimming and J lost 7 bases; unmatched junction nucleotides: 6.

This clone was counted ten times or more. The genes are TRBV5-4 and TRBJ2-7; 10 bases align to TRBD1. This CDR3 spans 16 amino acids. Germline V gene lookup returns CDR1 SGHNT and CDR2 YYREEE (reference sequence). V dropped 2 bases and J dropped 5; count of bases not matched to a gene: 10. CDR3 protein: CASSLNPGQGTNEQYV. The CDR3 coding sequence is TGTGCCAGCAGCTTAAATCCGGGACAGGGGACTAACGAGCAGTACGTC.

V usage is TRBV9 and J usage is TRBJ1-2; D might be TRBD1 (5 bases). Trimming shortened V by 0 bases and J by 0 bases, and 9 bases separated the two germline ends. Germline CDR1 reads SGDLS; CDR2 reads YYNGEE. The CDR3 consists of 15 residues. The CDR3 DNA reads TGTGCCAGCAGCGTAGAACAGGACGCTAACTATGGCTACACCTTC. It specifies CASSVEQDANYGYTF.